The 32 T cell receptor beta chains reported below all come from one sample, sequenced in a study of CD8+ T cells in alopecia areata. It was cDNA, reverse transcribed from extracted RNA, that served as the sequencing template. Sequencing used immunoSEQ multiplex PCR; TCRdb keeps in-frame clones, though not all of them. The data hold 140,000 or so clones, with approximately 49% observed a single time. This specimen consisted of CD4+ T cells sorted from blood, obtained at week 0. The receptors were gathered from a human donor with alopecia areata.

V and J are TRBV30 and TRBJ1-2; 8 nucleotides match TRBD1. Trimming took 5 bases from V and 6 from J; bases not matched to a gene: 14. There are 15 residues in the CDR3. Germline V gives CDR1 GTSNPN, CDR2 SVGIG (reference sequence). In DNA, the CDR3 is TGTGCCTGGGGTCCATGGGGGCCGGGACAGGATGGCTACACCTTC. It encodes CAWGPWGPGQDGYTF.

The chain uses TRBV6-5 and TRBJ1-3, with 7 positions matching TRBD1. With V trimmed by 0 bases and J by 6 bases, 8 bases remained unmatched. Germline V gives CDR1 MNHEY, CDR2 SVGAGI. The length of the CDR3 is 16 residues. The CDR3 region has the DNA TGTGCCAGCAGTTACTCGAGACAGGGATCGAAAAACACCATATATTTT. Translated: CASSYSRQGSKNTIYF.

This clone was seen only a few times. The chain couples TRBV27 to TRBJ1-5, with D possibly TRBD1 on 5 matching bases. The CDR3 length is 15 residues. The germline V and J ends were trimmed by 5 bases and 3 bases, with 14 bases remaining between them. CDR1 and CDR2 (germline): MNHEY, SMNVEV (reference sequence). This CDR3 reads CASSGRDAYNQPQHF. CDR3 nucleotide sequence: TGTGCCAGCAGTGGCCGGGACGCATACAATCAGCCCCAGCATTTT.

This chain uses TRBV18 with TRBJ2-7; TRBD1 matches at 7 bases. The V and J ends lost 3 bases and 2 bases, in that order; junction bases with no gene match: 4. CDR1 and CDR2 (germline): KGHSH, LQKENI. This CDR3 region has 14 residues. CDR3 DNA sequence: TGTGCCAGCTCACCCGGGACAGAGCCCTACGAGCAGTACTTC. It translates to CASSPGTEPYEQYF.

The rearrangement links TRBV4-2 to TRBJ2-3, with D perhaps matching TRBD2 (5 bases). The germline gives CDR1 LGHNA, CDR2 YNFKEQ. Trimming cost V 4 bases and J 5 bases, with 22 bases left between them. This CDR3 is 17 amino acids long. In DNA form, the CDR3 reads TGTGCCAGCAGCCGGGCGGCTGTTCTTGGTGAGGGAGATACGCAGTATTTT. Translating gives CASSRAAVLGEGDTQYF.

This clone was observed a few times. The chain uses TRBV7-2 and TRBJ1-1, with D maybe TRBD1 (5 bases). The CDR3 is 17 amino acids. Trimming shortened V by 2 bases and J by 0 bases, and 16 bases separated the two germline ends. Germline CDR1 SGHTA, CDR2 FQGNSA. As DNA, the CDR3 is TGTGCCAGCAGCTTACGGGGGGGTTTAAATGTGAACACTGAAGCTTTCTTT. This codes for CASSLRGGLNVNTEAFF.

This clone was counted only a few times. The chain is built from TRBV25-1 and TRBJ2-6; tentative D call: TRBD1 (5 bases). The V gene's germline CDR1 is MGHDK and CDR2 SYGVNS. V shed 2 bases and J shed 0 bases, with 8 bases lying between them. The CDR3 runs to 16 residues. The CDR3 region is CASSEPGLSGANVLTF. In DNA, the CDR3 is TGTGCCAGCAGTGAACCAGGGCTCTCTGGGGCCAACGTCCTGACTTTC.

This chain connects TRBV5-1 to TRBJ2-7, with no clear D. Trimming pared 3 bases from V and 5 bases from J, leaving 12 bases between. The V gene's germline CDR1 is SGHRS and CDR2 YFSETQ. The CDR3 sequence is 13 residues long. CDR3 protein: CASSSLSSHEQYF. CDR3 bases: TGCGCCAGCAGCTCATTGTCCTCGCACGAGCAGTACTTC.

CDR3 loop: CASSEGTSSANEQFF. The CDR3, as DNA: TGTGCCAGCAGTGAGGGGACTAGCTCTGCCAATGAGCAGTTCTTC. The J gene is TRBJ2-1, the V gene TRBV25-1, with 9 nucleotides matching TRBD2. The V segment lost 3 bases and the J segment 6 bases; nucleotides outside the gene matches: 6. Germline CDR1 and CDR2: MGHDK and SYGVNS. The CDR3 consists of 15 residues.

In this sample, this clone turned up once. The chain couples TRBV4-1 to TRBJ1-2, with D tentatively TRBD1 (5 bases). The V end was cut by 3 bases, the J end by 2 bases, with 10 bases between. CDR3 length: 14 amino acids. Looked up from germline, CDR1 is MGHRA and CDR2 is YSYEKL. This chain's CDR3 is CASSQGVGNYGYTF. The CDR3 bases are TGCGCCAGCAGCCAGGGGGTGGGCAACTATGGCTACACCTTC.

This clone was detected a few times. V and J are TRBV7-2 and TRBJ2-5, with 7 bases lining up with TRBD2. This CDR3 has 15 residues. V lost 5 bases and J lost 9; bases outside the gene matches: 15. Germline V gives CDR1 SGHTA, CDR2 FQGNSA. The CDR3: CASSLMSLAAHAQYF. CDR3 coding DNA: TGTGCCAGCAGCCTTATGTCCCTAGCGGCCCACGCCCAGTACTTC.

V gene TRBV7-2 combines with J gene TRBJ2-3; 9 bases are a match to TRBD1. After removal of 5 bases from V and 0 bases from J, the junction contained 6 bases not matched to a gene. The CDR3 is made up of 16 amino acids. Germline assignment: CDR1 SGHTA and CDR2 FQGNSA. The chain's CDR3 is CASSKRQGVSTDTQYF. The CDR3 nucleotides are TGTGCCAGCAGCAAACGACAGGGGGTGAGCACAGATACGCAGTATTTT.

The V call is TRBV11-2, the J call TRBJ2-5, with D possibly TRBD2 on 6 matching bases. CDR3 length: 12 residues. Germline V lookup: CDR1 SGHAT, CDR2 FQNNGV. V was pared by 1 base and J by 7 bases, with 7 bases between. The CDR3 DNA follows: TGTGCCAGCAGCTTAGCGGGAGTGACCCAGTACTTC. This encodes CASSLAGVTQYF.

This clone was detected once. Written as DNA, the CDR3 is TGTGCCACCAGCAGAGATGACAGGGCGGGTCAGCCCCAGCATTTT. Protein product: CATSRDDRAGQPQHF. The rearrangement uses TRBV15 and TRBJ1-5; 7 bases align to TRBD1. The CDR3 runs 15 residues. After removal of 0 bases from V and 6 bases from J, the junction contained 5 bases not matched to a gene. Germline V gene data show CDR1 as LNHNV and CDR2 as YYDKDF (reference sequence). Using reference TRBV15 and TRBJ1-5 for the parts outside the CDR3, the full variable domain is DAMVIQNPRYQVTQFGKPVTLSCSQTLNHNVMYWYQQKSSQAPKLLFHYYDKDFNNEADTPDNFQSRRPNTSFCFLDIRSPGLGDTAMYLCATSRDDRAGQPQHFGDGTRLSIL.

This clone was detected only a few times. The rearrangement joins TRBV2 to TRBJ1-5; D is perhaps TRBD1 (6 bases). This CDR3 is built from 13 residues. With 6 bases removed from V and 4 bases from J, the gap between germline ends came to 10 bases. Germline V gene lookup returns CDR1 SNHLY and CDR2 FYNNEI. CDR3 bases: TGTGCCAGCAGGCCCAGGGGAAATCAGCCCCAGCATTTT. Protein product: CASRPRGNQPQHF.

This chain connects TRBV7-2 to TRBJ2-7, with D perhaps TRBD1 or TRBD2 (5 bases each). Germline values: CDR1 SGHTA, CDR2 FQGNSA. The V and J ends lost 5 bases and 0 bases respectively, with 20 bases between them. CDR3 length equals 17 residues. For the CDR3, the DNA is TGTGCCAGCAGCCTAACTGGGACCTCCACGGGCTCCTACGAGCAGTACTTC. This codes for CASSLTGTSTGSYEQYF.

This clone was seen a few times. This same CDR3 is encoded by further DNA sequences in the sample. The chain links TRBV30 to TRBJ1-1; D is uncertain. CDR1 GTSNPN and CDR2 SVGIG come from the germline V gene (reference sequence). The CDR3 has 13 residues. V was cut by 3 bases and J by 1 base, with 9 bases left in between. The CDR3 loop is CAWSGRRNTEAFF. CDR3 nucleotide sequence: TGTGCCTGGAGCGGGCGGAGGAACACTGAAGCTTTCTTT.

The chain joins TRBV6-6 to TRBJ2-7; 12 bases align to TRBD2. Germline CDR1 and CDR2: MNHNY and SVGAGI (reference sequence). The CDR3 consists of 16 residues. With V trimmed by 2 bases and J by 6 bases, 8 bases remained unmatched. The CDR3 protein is CASSYVLAGGPGEQYF. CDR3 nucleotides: TGTGCCAGCAGTTACGTCCTAGCGGGAGGGCCGGGCGAGCAGTACTTC.

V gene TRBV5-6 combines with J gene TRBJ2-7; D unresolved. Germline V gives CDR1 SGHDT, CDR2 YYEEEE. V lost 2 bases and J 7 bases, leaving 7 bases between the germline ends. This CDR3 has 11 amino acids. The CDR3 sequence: CASSFLVEQYF. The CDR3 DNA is TGTGCCAGCAGCTTTCTGGTGGAGCAGTACTTC.

CDR3 loop: CASSYSLQDTQYF. DNA for the CDR3: TGTGCCAGCAGTTACTCCCTCCAAGATACGCAGTATTTT. The V and J genes are TRBV6-5 and TRBJ2-3; D remains unclear. V was trimmed by 0 bases and J by 5 bases, leaving 6 bases between them. Per the germline V gene, CDR1 is MNHEY and CDR2 is SVGAGI. The CDR3 runs to 13 residues.

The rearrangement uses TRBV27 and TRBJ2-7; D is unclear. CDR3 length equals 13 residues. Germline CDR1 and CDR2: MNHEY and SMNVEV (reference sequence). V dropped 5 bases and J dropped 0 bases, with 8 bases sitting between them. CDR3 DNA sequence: TGTGCCAGCAGTACCCGGACCTCCTACGAGCAGTACTTC. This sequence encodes CASSTRTSYEQYF.

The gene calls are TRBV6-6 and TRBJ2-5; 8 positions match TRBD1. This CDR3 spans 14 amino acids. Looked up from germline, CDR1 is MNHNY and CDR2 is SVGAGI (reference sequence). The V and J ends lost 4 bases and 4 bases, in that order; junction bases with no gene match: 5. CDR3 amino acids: CASSWTGFGETQYF. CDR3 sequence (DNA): TGTGCCAGCAGTTGGACAGGGTTTGGAGAGACCCAGTACTTC.

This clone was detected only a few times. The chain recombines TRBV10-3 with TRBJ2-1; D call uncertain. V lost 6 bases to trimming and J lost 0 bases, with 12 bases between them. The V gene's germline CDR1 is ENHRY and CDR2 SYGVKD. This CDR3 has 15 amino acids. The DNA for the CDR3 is TGTGCCATCAGGCCCGCGGTAAGCTCCTACAATGAGCAGTTCTTC. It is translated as CAIRPAVSSYNEQFF.

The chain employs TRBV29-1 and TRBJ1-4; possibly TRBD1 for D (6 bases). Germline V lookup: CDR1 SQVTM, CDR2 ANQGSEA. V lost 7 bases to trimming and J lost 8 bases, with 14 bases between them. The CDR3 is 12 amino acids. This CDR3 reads CSAQTGGEKLFF. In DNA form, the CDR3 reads TGCAGCGCCCAGACAGGAGGGGAAAAACTGTTTTTT.

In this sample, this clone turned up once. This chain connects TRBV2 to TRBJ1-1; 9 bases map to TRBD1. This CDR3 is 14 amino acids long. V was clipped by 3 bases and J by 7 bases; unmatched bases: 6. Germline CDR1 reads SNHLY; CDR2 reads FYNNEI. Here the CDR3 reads CASSDRGQGSEAFF. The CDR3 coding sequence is TGTGCCAGCAGTGACCGGGGACAGGGAAGTGAAGCTTTCTTT.

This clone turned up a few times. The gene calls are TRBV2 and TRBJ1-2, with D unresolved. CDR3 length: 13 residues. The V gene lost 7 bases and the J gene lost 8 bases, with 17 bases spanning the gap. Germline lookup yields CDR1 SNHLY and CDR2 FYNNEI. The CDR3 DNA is TGTGCCAGCATCCATTTGGGAGGGAAAGGCTACACCTTC. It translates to CASIHLGGKGYTF.

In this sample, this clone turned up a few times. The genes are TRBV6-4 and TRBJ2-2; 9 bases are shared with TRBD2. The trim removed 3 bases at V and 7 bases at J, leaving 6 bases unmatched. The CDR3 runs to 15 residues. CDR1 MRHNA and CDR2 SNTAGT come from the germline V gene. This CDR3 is CASSEVAGVDGELFF. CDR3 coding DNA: TGTGCCAGCAGTGAAGTAGCGGGAGTTGACGGGGAGCTGTTTTTT.

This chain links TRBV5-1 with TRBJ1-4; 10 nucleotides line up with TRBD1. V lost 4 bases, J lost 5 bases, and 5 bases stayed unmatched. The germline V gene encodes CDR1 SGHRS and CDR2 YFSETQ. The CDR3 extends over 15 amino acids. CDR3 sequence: CASSDGTGANEKLFF. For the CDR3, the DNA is TGCGCCAGCAGCGACGGGACAGGGGCCAATGAAAAACTGTTTTTT.

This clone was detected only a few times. CDR3 loop: CSAEEDTDTQYF. CDR3 bases: TGCAGCGCCGAAGAGGACACAGATACGCAGTATTTT. The rearrangement uses TRBV29-1 and TRBJ2-3; no clear D. Deletions cut 7 bases from V and 2 bases from J, with 10 bases between. The CDR3 is made up of 12 amino acids. Looked up from germline, CDR1 is SQVTM and CDR2 is ANQGSEA.

The DNA of the CDR3 is TGTGCCTGGAAGTCTGGGGTTTGGGCAGAAGCTTTCTTT. It translates to CAWKSGVWAEAFF. The rearrangement joins TRBV30 to TRBJ1-1; the D is unclear. The CDR3 consists of 13 residues. V was shortened by 4 bases and J by 8 bases, with 17 bases between the two germline ends. Germline CDR1 reads GTSNPN; CDR2 reads SVGIG (reference sequence).

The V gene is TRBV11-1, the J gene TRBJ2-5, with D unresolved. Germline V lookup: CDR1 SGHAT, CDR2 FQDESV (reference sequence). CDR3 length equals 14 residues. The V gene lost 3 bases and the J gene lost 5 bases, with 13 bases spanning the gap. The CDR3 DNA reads TGTGCCAGCAGCTTTAGTAGGGTGGGGGAGACCCAGTACTTC. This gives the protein CASSFSRVGETQYF.

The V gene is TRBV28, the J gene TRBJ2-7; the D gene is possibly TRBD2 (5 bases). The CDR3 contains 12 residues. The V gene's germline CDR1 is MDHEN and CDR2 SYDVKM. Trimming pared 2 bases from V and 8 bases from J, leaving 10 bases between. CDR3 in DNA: TGTGCCAGCAGTTTAGAGGGTTACAAGCAGTACTTC. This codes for CASSLEGYKQYF.